The 16 T cell receptor beta chains reported below all come from one sample, sequenced in a study of cytomegalovirus exposure and HLA in healthy donors. The study ran its PCR with 60 Vbeta and 13 Jbeta primers. Libraries were prepared by immunoSEQ multiplex PCR; TCRdb keeps only in-frame clonotypes and omits some of them. The table lists 85,000 to 90,000 clones, around 74% of them singletons. The sequencing input was PBMCs. All receptors derive from a man aged 30 to 39 in good health and CMV-seropositive.

Only a few counts were recorded for this clone. V usage is TRBV19 and J usage is TRBJ2-6, with TRBD2 as a possible D gene (6 bases). This CDR3 has 16 amino acids. The germline CDR1 and CDR2 sequences are LNHDA and SQIVND (reference sequence). Deletions cut 0 bases from V and 0 bases from J, with 6 bases between. For the CDR3, the DNA is TGTGCCAGTAGTATAGAGGGGGGCTCTGGGGCCAACGTCCTGACTTTC. Translation: CASSIEGGSGANVLTF.

This chain uses TRBV27 with TRBJ2-7, with D possibly being TRBD1 (5 bases). This CDR3 spans 14 amino acids. Germline V gene sequence: CDR1 MNHEY, CDR2 SMNVEV (reference sequence). V lost 5 bases, J lost 3 bases, and 14 bases lay in between. The CDR3 protein is CASSPEVRGYEQYF. In nucleotides, the CDR3 is TGTGCCAGCAGTCCCGAGGTAAGGGGCTACGAGCAGTACTTC.

V gene TRBV4-2 combines with J gene TRBJ2-5; 9 bases agree with TRBD2. The DNA end is more similar to TRBJ2-7, so the J call may be wrong. The CDR3 is 18 residues long. Per germline, CDR1 LGHNA and CDR2 YNFKEQ. The CDR3 nucleotides read TGTGCCAGCAGCCTCCAAGAGGGGCGGGGGGGCCCGGACGCCGAGCAGTACTTC. Translated: CASSLQEGRGGPDAEQYF.

A note on this clone: The junction and the germline gene differ at one end; a read error may be behind it. Additional DNA sequences in this sample encode the identical CDR3. This sequence joins TRBV4-2 and TRBJ2-3; D is ambiguous. CDR1 and CDR2 from the germline V gene are LGHNA and YNFKEQ. The length of the CDR3 is 15 residues. Here the CDR3 DNA reads TGTGCCAGTAGCCAAGATTCGGTTGGCACAGATACGCAGTATTTT. It is translated as CASSQDSVGTDTQYF.

This clone was recorded once. The chain combines TRBV5-1 with TRBJ2-1, with 8 bases that match TRBD2. The CDR3 runs to 17 residues. Trimming took 3 bases from V and 2 from J; bases not matched to a gene: 10. Germline CDR1 reads SGHRS; CDR2 reads YFSETQ. The CDR3 protein is CASSSWWRGDPYNEQFF. In DNA form, the CDR3 reads TGCGCCAGCAGCTCCTGGTGGCGGGGGGACCCCTACAATGAGCAGTTCTTC.

The chain uses TRBV5-1 and TRBJ1-4; 7 nucleotides agree with TRBD1. Germline loops: CDR1 SGHRS, CDR2 YFSETQ. This CDR3 is built from 16 residues. Trimming removed 0 bases from V and 4 bases from J; junction bases left unmatched: 6. CDR3 DNA sequence: TGCGCCAGCAGCTTGGGAATCGGGACAGATAATGAAAAACTGTTTTTT. Protein sequence: CASSLGIGTDNEKLFF. The entire variable domain, with the rest obtained from reference TRBV5-1 and TRBJ1-4, is as follows: KAGVTQTPRYLIKTRGQQVTLSCSPISGHRSVSWYQQTPGQGLQFLFEYFSETQRNKGNFPGRFSGRQFSNSRSEMNVSTLELGDSALYLCASSLGIGTDNEKLFFGSGTQLSVL.

This chain joins TRBV29-1 and TRBJ2-1; 10 bases map to TRBD2. The CDR3 runs 14 residues. The germline V gene has CDR1 SQVTM and CDR2 ANQGSEA. V was pared by 4 bases and J by 7 bases, with 7 bases of the junction left unmatched. CDR3 in DNA: TGCAGCGTTGGGTCTAGCGGGGGTGGGAATGAGCAGTTCTTC. This codes for CSVGSSGGGNEQFF.

The V call is TRBV18, the J call TRBJ2-7; possible D gene TRBD2, 6 bases. Trimming removed 1 base from V and 7 bases from J, with 17 bases in between. This CDR3 spans 15 amino acids. Germline-derived CDR1 and CDR2 are KGHSH and LQKENI. CDR3 sequence reads: CASSPLTRGGREQYF. The CDR3 DNA follows: TGTGCCAGCTCACCACTAACGCGAGGAGGGAGGGAGCAGTACTTC. The full variable domain, with the rest looked up from reference TRBV18 and TRBJ2-7, is NAGVMQNPRHLVRRRGQEARLRCSPMKGHSHVYWYRQLPEEGLKFMVYLQKENIIDESGMPKERFSAEFPKEGPSILRIQQVVRGDSAAYFCASSPLTRGGREQYFGPGTRLTVT.

This clone was detected only a few times. The junction departs from the called germline gene at one end, perhaps through a read error. The chain is built from TRBV4-1 and TRBJ2-7; TRBD2 matches at 7 bases. In germline, CDR1 is MGHRA, CDR2 YSYEKL. CDR3 size: 15 residues. CDR3 nucleotide sequence: TGCGCCAGCATCCAAAAATGGGGGGGGGCCTACGAGCAGTACTTC. It yields the protein CASIQKWGGAYEQYF.

The CDR3 DNA reads as TGTGCCAGCAGTGCCCCGGGAGGGGGCTTGTATAATTCACCCCTCCACTTT. Translating gives CASSAPGGGLYNSPLHF. V and J are TRBV6-1 and TRBJ1-6; 7 bases agree with TRBD1. Germline assignment: CDR1 MNHNS and CDR2 SASEGT. There are 17 residues in the CDR3. V trimming: 4 bases; J trimming: 4 bases; junction bases outside the gene matches: 10.

In its sample, this clone was seen many times. The rearrangement joins TRBV6-1 to TRBJ1-5, with 9 bases matching TRBD1. Germline CDR1 is MNHNS and CDR2 is SASEGT. V shed 1 base, J shed 7 bases, and the junction held 5 bases outside the gene matches. The CDR3 runs 15 residues. The CDR3 protein is CASSEGGQGGQPQHF. CDR3 bases: TGTGCCAGCAGTGAAGGGGGACAGGGTGGCCAGCCCCAGCATTTT.

Turning to this clone: Relative to the germline gene, one junction end is altered; a read error may explain this. The chain uses TRBV7-9 and TRBJ2-3; D uncertain. The germline gives CDR1 SEHNR, CDR2 FQNEAQ (reference sequence). There are 13 residues in the CDR3. The CDR3 spells CSSSSTSTDTQYF. The CDR3, as DNA: TGTTCCAGCAGCTCAACTAGCACAGATACGCAGTATTTT. Filled out from reference TRBV7-9 and TRBJ2-3, the complete variable domain reads DTGVSQNPRHKITKRGQNVTFRCDPISEHNRLYWYRQTLGQGPEFLTYFQNEAQLEKSRLLSDRFSAERPKGSFSTLEIQRTEQGDSAMYLCSSSSTSTDTQYFGPGTRLTVL.

The CDR3: CASSWGEDTQYF. Here the CDR3 DNA reads TGTGCCAGCAGTTGGGGAGAAGATACGCAGTATTTT. The chain carries TRBV2 and TRBJ2-3; D is possibly TRBD2 (5 bases). V was clipped by 5 bases and J by 5 bases, with 8 bases between them. This CDR3 spans 12 amino acids. Germline V gives CDR1 SNHLY, CDR2 FYNNEI. The full variable domain, with the rest looked up from reference TRBV2 and TRBJ2-3, is EPEVTQTPSHQVTQMGQEVILRCVPISNHLYFYWYRQILGQKVEFLVSFYNNEISEKSEIFDDQFSVERPDGSNFTLKIRSTKLEDSAMYFCASSWGEDTQYFGPGTRLTVL.

This chain joins TRBV4-1 and TRBJ2-2; no clear D. V was cut by 4 bases and J by 7 bases, with 7 bases left in between. Germline V gene lookup returns CDR1 MGHRA and CDR2 YSYEKL. CDR3 length: 12 residues. Here the CDR3 reads CASSPGGGELFF. In DNA, the CDR3 is TGCGCCAGCAGCCCGGGTGGCGGGGAGCTGTTTTTT.

This clone was seen more than once but under ten times. The chain recombines TRBV5-1 with TRBJ2-3; possible D gene TRBD2, 6 bases. V was pared by 4 bases and J by 0 bases, with 21 bases between. The V gene's germline CDR1 is SGHRS and CDR2 YFSETQ. The CDR3 contains 18 residues. The CDR3 coding sequence is TGCGCCAGCAGCCTTTGGGGGACTGACAGTTCTAGCACAGATACGCAGTATTTT. Residues: CASSLWGTDSSSTDTQYF.

The chain joins TRBV7-9 to TRBJ2-7; 9 bases are a match to TRBD1. V was clipped by 5 bases and J by 2 bases; unmatched bases: 7. The CDR3 contains 15 residues. The V gene's germline CDR1 is SEHNR and CDR2 FQNEAQ (reference sequence). CDR3 residues: CASSVPGTGPYEQYF. The CDR3 DNA sequence: TGTGCCAGCAGCGTCCCCGGGACAGGGCCCTACGAGCAGTACTTC.